Listed here are 27 T cell receptor beta chains from one sample, sequenced in a study of blood T cell repertoires in COVID-19. The assay was immunoSEQ multiplex PCR, and TCRdb's table has in-frame clones only and misses some. The table includes around 200,000 clones, 70% to 90% detected once. Sequencing was carried out using peripheral blood. The receptors derive from a man aged 35-49 years with active or convalescent COVID-19.

The chain employs TRBV3-1 (or the pseudogene TRBV3-2) and TRBJ1-2, with D uncertain. V lost 5 bases and J 8 bases, leaving 12 bases between the germline ends. Germline CDR1 reads LGHDT; CDR2 reads YNNKEL (reference sequence). The CDR3 has 12 amino acids. The CDR3 nucleotides read TGTGCCAGCAGCGAAAAGCCGGAGGGCTACACCTTC. Its translation is CASSEKPEGYTF.

The chain combines TRBV2 with TRBJ2-7; possible D gene TRBD1, 6 bases. Between the trimmed V and J ends, which lost 5 bases and 3 bases, there was a span of 14 bases. Germline loops: CDR1 SNHLY, CDR2 FYNNEI. CDR3 size: 14 residues. CDR3 DNA: TGTGCCAGCAGTCAGCTTACAGGGTTCTACGAGCAGTACTTC. Translating it yields CASSQLTGFYEQYF.

V and J are TRBV29-1 and TRBJ1-2; 9 bases line up with TRBD1. The CDR3 is 14 residues long. V lost 6 bases, J lost 4 bases, and 9 bases stayed unmatched. The germline gives CDR1 SQVTM, CDR2 ANQGSEA. The CDR3 reads CSVETGQGIYGYTF. In DNA, the CDR3 is TGCAGCGTAGAGACAGGACAGGGGATCTATGGCTACACCTTC.

This clone was detected only once. J is TRBJ2-3 and V is TRBV25-1, with D unresolved. CDR3 size: 12 residues. Deletions cut 5 bases from V and 3 bases from J, with 6 bases between. CDR1 and CDR2 from the germline V gene are MGHDK and SYGVNS. The DNA of the CDR3 is TGTGCCAGCAGTCAGAATACAGATACGCAGTATTTT. Protein: CASSQNTDTQYF.

The V call is TRBV7-2, the J call TRBJ2-7; 11 bases map to TRBD2. CDR1 SGHTA and CDR2 FQGNSA come from the germline V gene. The CDR3 covers 14 residues. Germline trimming cut 3 bases from V and 5 bases from J; bases unmatched to any gene: 3. CDR3 sequence (DNA): TGTGCCAGCAGCTTGACTAGCGGGGTCCACGAGCAGTACTTC. Residues: CASSLTSGVHEQYF.

J is TRBJ2-5 and V is TRBV3-1 (or the pseudogene TRBV3-2); 9 bases agree with TRBD2. Germline V lookup: CDR1 LGHDT, CDR2 YNNKEL (reference sequence). V lost 0 bases, J lost 4 bases, and 12 bases stayed unmatched. The CDR3 length is 18 residues. In DNA form, the CDR3 reads TGTGCCAGCAGCCAAGATCCGCGGGGGGGCCTCTCTGCAGAGACCCAGTACTTC. It codes for CASSQDPRGGLSAETQYF.

The V gene is TRBV9, the J gene TRBJ1-1; D remains ambiguous. The CDR3 has 15 residues. V was shortened by 0 bases and J by 0 bases, with 9 bases between the two germline ends. Germline lookup yields CDR1 SGDLS and CDR2 YYNGEE. The CDR3, as DNA: TGTGCCAGCAGCGTAGATCCGGGTGTGAACACTGAAGCTTTCTTT. Protein: CASSVDPGVNTEAFF.

The rearrangement joins TRBV28 to TRBJ1-1; D ambiguous. Trimming cost V 6 bases and J 3 bases, with 8 bases left between them. Germline-derived CDR1 and CDR2 are MDHEN and SYDVKM. There are 12 residues in the CDR3. The CDR3 loop reads CASSPPDTEAFF. The CDR3 DNA reads as TGTGCCAGCAGCCCTCCGGACACTGAAGCTTTCTTT.

The gene calls are TRBV6-1 and TRBJ1-2; D is ambiguous. This CDR3 has 14 residues. Germline lookup yields CDR1 MNHNS and CDR2 SASEGT. V gave up 2 bases and J gave up 1 base, with 8 bases separating them. CDR3 residues: CASSEIGLNYGYTF. The DNA of the CDR3 is TGTGCCAGCAGTGAAATTGGGCTTAACTATGGCTACACCTTC.

V and J are TRBV28 and TRBJ1-6, with D unresolved. The CDR3 loop spans 16 amino acids. Between the trimmed V and J ends, which lost 3 bases and 4 bases, there was a span of 13 bases. Germline V gives CDR1 MDHEN, CDR2 SYDVKM. The chain's CDR3 is CASSFRRGVYNSPLHF. CDR3 nucleotide sequence: TGTGCCAGCAGTTTCCGACGCGGGGTGTATAATTCACCCCTCCACTTT. The complete variable domain, with remaining parts taken from reference TRBV28 and TRBJ1-6, reads DVKVTQSSRYLVKRTGEKVFLECVQDMDHENMFWYRQDPGLGLRLIYFSYDVKMKEKGDIPEGYSVSREKKERFSLILESASTNQTSMYLCASSFRRGVYNSPLHFGNGTRLTVT.

The sample holds one count of this clone. The V gene is TRBV27, the J gene TRBJ1-3; D is possibly TRBD1 (5 bases). The CDR3 contains 15 residues. Germline CDR1 MNHEY, CDR2 SMNVEV (reference sequence). V was pared by 4 bases and J by 0 bases, with 10 bases between. CDR3 sequence reads: CASSSRQNSGNTIYF. The CDR3 nucleotides read TGTGCCAGCAGTTCACGACAGAACTCTGGAAACACCATATATTTT.

This chain connects TRBV28 to TRBJ2-5, with a possible D match to TRBD1 (6 bases). V lost 4 bases and J 2 bases, leaving 8 bases between the germline ends. Germline CDR1 is MDHEN and CDR2 is SYDVKM. This CDR3 contains 13 residues. In DNA form, the CDR3 reads TGTGCCAGCAGTTCCACAGGGCAAGAGACCCAGTACTTC. The encoded protein is CASSSTGQETQYF.

V and J are TRBV6-6 and TRBJ2-7, with TRBD1 identical over 9 bases. With 7 bases clipped from V and 0 bases from J, the junction kept 4 bases outside the gene matches. The germline CDR1 and CDR2 sequences are MNHNY and SVGAGI (reference sequence). The CDR3 runs to 14 residues. Here the CDR3 reads CASIGGQGSYEQYF. For the CDR3, the DNA is TGTGCCAGCATAGGGGGACAGGGCTCCTACGAGCAGTACTTC.

The chain joins TRBV2 to TRBJ1-1, with TRBD1 as a possible D gene (6 bases). This CDR3 spans 14 amino acids. In germline, CDR1 is SNHLY, CDR2 FYNNEI. The V end lost 6 bases, the J end lost 4 bases, and 15 bases lay between the germline ends. CDR3 in DNA: TGTGCCAGCAGAACTACAGGGCCGGGCACTGAAGCTTTCTTT. Residues: CASRTTGPGTEAFF.

The chain links TRBV7-9 to TRBJ1-3; D is uncertain. CDR1 SEHNR and CDR2 FQNEAQ come from the germline V gene (reference sequence). CDR3 length: 15 amino acids. Trimming left V 3 bases short and J 1 base short, with 10 bases between. CDR3 sequence (DNA): TGTGCCAGCAGCTTGGAGGGTGTTTCTGGAAACACCATATATTTT. Protein: CASSLEGVSGNTIYF.

As regards this clone: The sample has other DNA sequences that encode this CDR3 too. The V gene is TRBV6-5, the J gene TRBJ2-5; no clear D gene. The V gene lost 7 bases and the J gene lost 3 bases, with 12 bases spanning the gap. CDR3 length: 13 amino acids. The germline CDR1 and CDR2 sequences are MNHEY and SVGAGI. The CDR3 DNA reads TGTGCCAGCAACATAACGCCCGAAGAGACCCAGTACTTC. Its protein product is CASNITPEETQYF.

The chain recombines TRBV2 with TRBJ1-5, with D unclear. With 7 bases removed from V and 7 bases from J, the gap between germline ends came to 20 bases. This CDR3 spans 15 amino acids. CDR1 and CDR2 (germline): SNHLY, FYNNEI. The chain's CDR3 is CASKGAKNAGQPQHF. As DNA, the CDR3 is TGTGCCAGCAAAGGCGCCAAGAACGCGGGGCAGCCCCAGCATTTT. Complete variable domain (other parts from reference TRBV2 and TRBJ1-5): EPEVTQTPSHQVTQMGQEVILRCVPISNHLYFYWYRQILGQKVEFLVSFYNNEISEKSEIFDDQFSVERPDGSNFTLKIRSTKLEDSAMYFCASKGAKNAGQPQHFGDGTRLSIL.

This clone was counted between two and nine times. J is TRBJ2-3 and V is TRBV7-3, with D tentatively TRBD1 (5 bases). Trimming shortened V by 2 bases and J by 4 bases, and 13 bases separated the two germline ends. The CDR3 sequence is 15 residues long. Germline CDR1 reads SGHTA; CDR2 reads FQGTGA. The CDR3 region has the DNA TGTGCCAGCAGCTTATCGATCAGGGCCTCAGATACGCAGTATTTT. Its translation: CASSLSIRASDTQYF.

This clone has just one count. This CDR3 is CASTKPTGGGDTQYF. DNA for the CDR3: TGTGCCAGCACCAAACCGACAGGGGGAGGGGATACGCAGTATTTT. V is TRBV7-2 and J is TRBJ2-3, with 9 bases lining up with TRBD1. The J segment lost 6 bases and the V segment lost 7 bases, leaving 11 bases of the junction unmatched. Germline V gene lookup returns CDR1 SGHTA and CDR2 FQGNSA. The CDR3 loop spans 15 amino acids.

V is TRBV14 and J is TRBJ1-6; 8 bases align to TRBD1. J lost 3 bases, V lost 1 base, and 8 bases had no gene match. The CDR3 is made up of 18 amino acids. CDR1 SGHDN and CDR2 FVKESK come from the germline V gene. The CDR3 nucleotides read TGTGCCAGCAGCCAAGGGGCCCCAGACAGGGGCTATAATTCACCCCTCCACTTT. Protein product: CASSQGAPDRGYNSPLHF. Variable domain in full (rest from reference TRBV14 and TRBJ1-6): EAGVTQFPSHSVIEKGQTVTLRCDPISGHDNLYWYRRVMGKEIKFLLHFVKESKQDESGMPNNRFLAERTGGTYSTLKVQPAELEDSGVYFCASSQGAPDRGYNSPLHFGNGTRLTVT.

Ten or more counts support this clone. This sequence joins TRBV30 and TRBJ2-6; tentative D call: TRBD1 (6 bases). The germline gives CDR1 GTSNPN, CDR2 SVGIG (reference sequence). The CDR3 totals 14 residues. Trimming cost V 3 bases and J 2 bases, with 8 bases left between them. CDR3 nucleotides: TGTGCCTGGAGGGACAGAGCTGGGGCCAACGTCCTGACTTTC. It is translated as CAWRDRAGANVLTF.

The V and J genes are TRBV7-2 and TRBJ1-1; tentatively, D is TRBD1 (5 bases). CDR1 is SGHTA and CDR2 is FQGNSA in the germline V gene. CDR3 size: 14 residues. V was clipped by 4 bases and J by 3 bases, with 12 bases between them. The CDR3 region is CASSSREKDTEAFF. Here the CDR3 DNA reads TGTGCCAGCAGCTCCAGGGAAAAGGACACTGAAGCTTTCTTT.

Comments on this clone: Other DNA variants within this sample encode the same CDR3. This chain connects TRBV27 to TRBJ1-2, with 10 positions matching TRBD1. CDR1 is MNHEY, CDR2 SMNVEV, per germline (reference sequence). The CDR3 length is 14 residues. V dropped 3 bases and J dropped 2; count of bases not matched to a gene: 0. In DNA form, the CDR3 reads TGTGCCAGCAGTTTGGGACAGGGGAACTATGGCTACACCTTC. The encoded protein is CASSLGQGNYGYTF.

The chain couples TRBV13 to TRBJ2-7; maybe TRBD1 (6 bases). The V end lost 2 bases, the J end lost 1 base, and 18 bases lay between the germline ends. There are 17 residues in the CDR3. The germline gives CDR1 PRHDT, CDR2 FYEKMQ (reference sequence). CDR3 nucleotide sequence: TGTGCCAGCAGCTTATTGCCGATACAGGGATTATCCTACGAGCAGTACTTC. Its protein is CASSLLPIQGLSYEQYF.

This clone has more than one count but fewer than ten. The J gene is TRBJ1-1, the V gene TRBV29-1; a weak D match, TRBD1 (6 bases). Trimming stripped 5 bases from V and 4 bases from J, with 11 bases between. CDR3 length equals 12 residues. The germline gives CDR1 SQVTM, CDR2 ANQGSEA. CDR3 DNA: TGCAGCGTTTTCCAGGGGAGCACTGAAGCTTTCTTT. It specifies CSVFQGSTEAFF.

The rearrangement joins TRBV28 to TRBJ1-1, with D uncertain. The CDR3 loop spans 12 amino acids. V was clipped by 6 bases and J by 5 bases, with 10 bases between them. Per the germline V gene, CDR1 is MDHEN and CDR2 is SYDVKM. In DNA form, the CDR3 reads TGTGCCAGCAGGACCTCGGGTACTGAAGCTTTCTTT. It yields the protein CASRTSGTEAFF.

This sequence joins TRBV27 and TRBJ2-3, with 10 bases aligning to TRBD2. The germline gives CDR1 MNHEY, CDR2 SMNVEV (reference sequence). The J segment lost 14 bases and the V segment lost 6 bases, leaving 14 bases of the junction unmatched. The CDR3 length is 14 residues. The CDR3: CASSSGTSVGGWYF. CDR3 coding DNA: TGTGCCAGCAGCTCCGGGACTAGCGTCGGAGGCTGGTATTTT.